This is a list of T cell receptor beta chains from one sample in a study of blood T cell repertoires in COVID-19. TCRdb keeps only in-frame clones here, not all; method: immunoSEQ multiplex PCR. The table records about 180,000 clones, approximately 85% of them present only once. The sample comprised PBMCs or T cells enriched from blood (not recorded which). All receptors come from a man aged 40-49 years who had recovered from COVID-19. The CDR3 runs from the conserved cysteine through the conserved F or W. Fields, in order: V gene, D gene, CDR3 length, clone size, J gene, CDR3 protein, CDR3 DNA. D genes are given only for firm matches. Rows give clone size only sometimes, using once, few, many, or a class for an expanded clone.

V gene: TRBV9
D gene: NA
CDR3 length: 13
clone size: NA
J gene: TRBJ2-7
CDR3 protein: CASSVDGGYEQYF
CDR3 DNA: TGTGCCAGCAGCGTAGATGGCGGCTACGAGCAGTACTTC

V gene: TRBV7-2
D gene: TRBD2
CDR3 length: 15
clone size: few
J gene: TRBJ2-1
CDR3 protein: CASSLTSGVLNEQFF
CDR3 DNA: TGTGCCAGCAGCTTGACTAGCGGGGTTCTCAATGAGCAGTTCTTC

V gene: TRBV3-1/TRBV3-2
D gene: NA
CDR3 length: 15
clone size: NA
J gene: TRBJ2-3
CDR3 protein: CASSQVDYSTDTQYF
CDR3 DNA: TGTGCCAGCAGCCAAGTCGACTATTCCACAGATACGCAGTATTTT

V gene: TRBV5-4
D gene: NA
CDR3 length: 17
clone size: NA
J gene: TRBJ1-2
CDR3 protein: CASSRGGGTPTSYGYTF
CDR3 DNA: TGTGCCAGCAGCCGAGGCGGAGGGACCCCTACTAGCTATGGCTACACCTTC

V gene: TRBV12-3/TRBV12-4
D gene: NA
CDR3 length: 13
clone size: NA
J gene: TRBJ2-5
CDR3 protein: CASSPGARETQYF
CDR3 DNA: TGTGCCAGCAGCCCGGGTGCGCGAGAGACCCAGTACTTC

V gene: TRBV18
D gene: TRBD2
CDR3 length: 16
clone size: NA
J gene: TRBJ2-1
CDR3 protein: CASSPLVPSGGYEQFF
CDR3 DNA: TGTGCCAGCTCACCGCTCGTACCTAGCGGGGGCTATGAGCAGTTCTTC

V gene: TRBV5-1
D gene: NA
CDR3 length: 13
clone size: once
J gene: TRBJ2-1
CDR3 protein: CASTGQSSDEQFF
CDR3 DNA: TGCGCCAGCACCGGACAGTCTTCGGATGAGCAGTTCTTC

V gene: TRBV2
D gene: NA
CDR3 length: 14
clone size: few
J gene: TRBJ2-3
CDR3 protein: CASSEDKFTDTQYF
CDR3 DNA: TGTGCCAGCAGTGAAGACAAATTCACAGATACGCAGTATTTT

V gene: TRBV5-1
D gene: NA
CDR3 length: 16
clone size: NA
J gene: TRBJ1-6
CDR3 protein: CASSPFRTENNSPLHF
CDR3 DNA: TGCGCCAGCAGCCCATTCAGGACAGAGAATAATTCACCCCTCCACTTT

V gene: TRBV24-1
D gene: NA
CDR3 length: 12
clone size: NA
J gene: TRBJ2-1
CDR3 protein: CATSDEYNEQFF
CDR3 DNA: TGTGCCACCAGTGACGAGTACAATGAGCAGTTCTTC

V gene: TRBV4-1
D gene: TRBD2
CDR3 length: 17
clone size: NA
J gene: TRBJ2-3
CDR3 protein: CASSTQTTGTNVDTQYF
CDR3 DNA: TGCGCCAGCAGCACCCAAACCACCGGGACTAACGTTGATACGCAGTATTTT

V gene: TRBV19
D gene: TRBD1
CDR3 length: 13
clone size: NA
J gene: TRBJ2-2
CDR3 protein: CASRRTGDGELFF
CDR3 DNA: TGTGCCAGTAGAAGGACAGGGGACGGGGAGCTGTTTTTT

V gene: TRBV5-1
D gene: TRBD2
CDR3 length: 16
clone size: NA
J gene: TRBJ2-5
CDR3 protein: CASSLALAGSGETQYF
CDR3 DNA: TGCGCCAGCAGCTTGGCGCTAGCGGGGTCTGGAGAGACCCAGTACTTC

V gene: TRBV2
D gene: TRBD1
CDR3 length: 15
clone size: NA
J gene: TRBJ2-7
CDR3 protein: CASRTGADSSYEQYF
CDR3 DNA: TGTGCCAGCAGGACAGGGGCCGACTCCTCCTACGAGCAGTACTTC

V gene: TRBV28
D gene: NA
CDR3 length: 15
clone size: NA
J gene: TRBJ1-1
CDR3 protein: CASSSGRRMNTEAFF
CDR3 DNA: TGTGCCAGCAGTTCAGGGCGACGGATGAACACTGAAGCTTTCTTT

V gene: TRBV5-6
D gene: NA
CDR3 length: 17
clone size: few
J gene: TRBJ2-7
CDR3 protein: CASSRLLGRDSAYEQYF
CDR3 DNA: TGTGCCAGCAGCCGCTTATTAGGCCGGGACTCGGCCTACGAGCAGTACTTC

V gene: TRBV28
D gene: NA
CDR3 length: 14
clone size: NA
J gene: TRBJ2-1
CDR3 protein: CASREGSSYNEQFF
CDR3 DNA: TGTGCCAGCAGAGAAGGGAGCTCCTACAATGAGCAGTTCTTC

V gene: TRBV6-5
D gene: NA
CDR3 length: 13
clone size: NA
J gene: TRBJ1-2
CDR3 protein: CASSYDGNYGYTF
CDR3 DNA: TGTGCCAGCAGTTACGACGGGAACTATGGCTACACCTTC

V gene: TRBV6-5
D gene: NA
CDR3 length: 12
clone size: NA
J gene: TRBJ1-2
CDR3 protein: CASSTEPYGYTF
CDR3 DNA: TGTGCCAGCAGCACAGAGCCGTATGGCTACACCTTC

V gene: TRBV7-8
D gene: NA
CDR3 length: 14
clone size: NA
J gene: TRBJ1-1
CDR3 protein: CASSTARGNTEAFF
CDR3 DNA: TGTGCCAGCAGCACTGCACGAGGGAACACTGAAGCTTTCTTT

V gene: TRBV11-3
D gene: NA
CDR3 length: 14
clone size: NA
J gene: TRBJ2-5
CDR3 protein: CASSPEVAGETQYF
CDR3 DNA: TGTGCCAGCAGCCCAGAGGTGGCAGGGGAGACCCAGTACTTC

V gene: TRBV7-8
D gene: NA
CDR3 length: 13
clone size: NA
J gene: TRBJ1-6
CDR3 protein: CASSSTDLGALHF
CDR3 DNA: TGTGCCAGCAGCTCGACGGACCTAGGGGCCCTCCACTTT

V gene: TRBV15
D gene: NA
CDR3 length: 14
clone size: NA
J gene: TRBJ1-1
CDR3 protein: CATSRIQVNTEAFF
CDR3 DNA: TGTGCCACCAGCAGAATACAGGTGAACACTGAAGCTTTCTTT

V gene: TRBV7-9
D gene: TRBD1
CDR3 length: 15
clone size: NA
J gene: TRBJ2-1
CDR3 protein: CASSSDRVNYNEQFF
CDR3 DNA: TGTGCCAGCAGCTCGGACAGGGTGAATTACAATGAGCAGTTCTTC

V gene: TRBV27
D gene: TRBD1
CDR3 length: 14
clone size: NA
J gene: TRBJ1-6
CDR3 protein: CASSLETGEAPLHF
CDR3 DNA: TGTGCCAGCAGTTTAGAGACAGGGGAAGCACCCCTCCACTTT

V gene: TRBV3-1/TRBV3-2
D gene: TRBD1
CDR3 length: 14
clone size: NA
J gene: TRBJ1-6
CDR3 protein: CASSLTDRGSPLHF
CDR3 DNA: TGTGCCAGCAGCCTGACCGACAGGGGCTCACCCCTCCACTTT

V gene: TRBV5-4
D gene: TRBD1
CDR3 length: 17
clone size: NA
J gene: TRBJ2-3
CDR3 protein: CASSPLVVTGAPDTQYF
CDR3 DNA: TGTGCCAGCAGCCCCTTAGTCGTGACAGGGGCGCCAGATACGCAGTATTTT